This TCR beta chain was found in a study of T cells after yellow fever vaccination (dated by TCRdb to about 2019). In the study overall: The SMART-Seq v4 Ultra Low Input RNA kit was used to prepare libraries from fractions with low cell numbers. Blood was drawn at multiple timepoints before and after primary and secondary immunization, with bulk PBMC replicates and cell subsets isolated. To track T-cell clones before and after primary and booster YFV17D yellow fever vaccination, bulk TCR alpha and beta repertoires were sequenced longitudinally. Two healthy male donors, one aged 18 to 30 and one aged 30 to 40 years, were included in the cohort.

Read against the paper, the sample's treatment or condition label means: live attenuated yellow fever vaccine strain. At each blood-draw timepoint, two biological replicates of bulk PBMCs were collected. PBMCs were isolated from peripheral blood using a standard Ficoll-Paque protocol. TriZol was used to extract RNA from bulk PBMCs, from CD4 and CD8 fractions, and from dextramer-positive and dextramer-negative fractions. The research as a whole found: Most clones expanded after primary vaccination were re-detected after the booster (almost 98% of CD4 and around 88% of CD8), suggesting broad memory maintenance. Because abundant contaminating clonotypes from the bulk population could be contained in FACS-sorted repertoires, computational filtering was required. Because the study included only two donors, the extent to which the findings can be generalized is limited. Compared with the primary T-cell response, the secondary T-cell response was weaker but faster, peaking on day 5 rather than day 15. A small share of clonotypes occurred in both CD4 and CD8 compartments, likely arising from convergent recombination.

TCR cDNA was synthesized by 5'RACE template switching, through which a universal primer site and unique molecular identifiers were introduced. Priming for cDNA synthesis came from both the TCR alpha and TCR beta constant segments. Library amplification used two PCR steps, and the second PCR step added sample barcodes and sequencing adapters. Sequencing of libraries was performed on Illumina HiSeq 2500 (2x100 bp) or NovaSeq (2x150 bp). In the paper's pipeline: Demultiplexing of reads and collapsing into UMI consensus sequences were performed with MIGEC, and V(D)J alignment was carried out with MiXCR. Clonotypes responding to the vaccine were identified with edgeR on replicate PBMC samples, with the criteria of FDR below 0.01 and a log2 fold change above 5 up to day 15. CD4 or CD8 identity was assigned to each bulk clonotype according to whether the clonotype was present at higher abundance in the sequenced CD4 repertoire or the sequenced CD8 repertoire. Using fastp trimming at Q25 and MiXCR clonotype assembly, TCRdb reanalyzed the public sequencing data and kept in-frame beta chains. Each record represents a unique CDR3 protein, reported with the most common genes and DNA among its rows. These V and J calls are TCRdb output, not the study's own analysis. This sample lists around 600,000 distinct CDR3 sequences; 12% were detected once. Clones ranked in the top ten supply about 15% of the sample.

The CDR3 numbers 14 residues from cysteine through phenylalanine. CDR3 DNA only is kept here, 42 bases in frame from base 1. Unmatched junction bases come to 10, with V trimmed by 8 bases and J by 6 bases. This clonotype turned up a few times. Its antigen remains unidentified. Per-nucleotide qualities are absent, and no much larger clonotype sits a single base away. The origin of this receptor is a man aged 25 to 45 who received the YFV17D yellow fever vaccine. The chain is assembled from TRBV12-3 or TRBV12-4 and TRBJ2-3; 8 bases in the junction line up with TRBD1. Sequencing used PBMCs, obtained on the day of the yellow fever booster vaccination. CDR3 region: CASGHRTGWDTQYF. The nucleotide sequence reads TGTGCCAGCGGCCACCGGACAGGGTGGGATACGCAGTATTTT.